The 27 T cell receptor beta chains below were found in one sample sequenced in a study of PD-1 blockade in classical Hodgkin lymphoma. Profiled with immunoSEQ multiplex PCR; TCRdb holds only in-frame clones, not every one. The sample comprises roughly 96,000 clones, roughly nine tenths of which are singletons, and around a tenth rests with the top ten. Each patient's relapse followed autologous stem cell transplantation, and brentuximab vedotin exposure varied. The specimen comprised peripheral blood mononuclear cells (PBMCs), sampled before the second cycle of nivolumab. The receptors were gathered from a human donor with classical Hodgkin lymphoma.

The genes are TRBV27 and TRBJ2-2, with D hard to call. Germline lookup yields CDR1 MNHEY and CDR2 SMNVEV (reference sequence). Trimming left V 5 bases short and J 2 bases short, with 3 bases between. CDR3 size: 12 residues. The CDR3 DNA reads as TGTGCCAGCAGTCATAACACCGGGGAGCTGTTTTTT. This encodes CASSHNTGELFF.

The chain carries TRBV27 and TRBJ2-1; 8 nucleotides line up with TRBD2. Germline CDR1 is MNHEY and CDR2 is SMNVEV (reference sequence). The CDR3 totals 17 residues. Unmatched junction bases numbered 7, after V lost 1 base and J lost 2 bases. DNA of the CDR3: TGTGCCAGCAGTTTATTACCTCCGGGACTAGCCTACAATGAGCAGTTCTTC. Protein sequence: CASSLLPPGLAYNEQFF.

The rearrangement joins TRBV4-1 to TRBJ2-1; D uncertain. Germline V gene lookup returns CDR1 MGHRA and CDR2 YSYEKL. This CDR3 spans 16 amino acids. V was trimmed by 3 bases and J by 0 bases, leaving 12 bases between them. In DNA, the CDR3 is TGCGCCAGCAGCCACAAAGCGTCCTCCTCCTACAATGAGCAGTTCTTC. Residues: CASSHKASSSYNEQFF.

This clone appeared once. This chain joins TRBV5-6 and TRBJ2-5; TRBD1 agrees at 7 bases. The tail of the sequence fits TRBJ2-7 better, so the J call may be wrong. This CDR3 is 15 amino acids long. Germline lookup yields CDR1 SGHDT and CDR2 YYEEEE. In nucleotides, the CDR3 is TGTGCCAGCAGCTTGGGACAGGGTAGGGCCTACGAGCAGTACTTC. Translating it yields CASSLGQGRAYEQYF.

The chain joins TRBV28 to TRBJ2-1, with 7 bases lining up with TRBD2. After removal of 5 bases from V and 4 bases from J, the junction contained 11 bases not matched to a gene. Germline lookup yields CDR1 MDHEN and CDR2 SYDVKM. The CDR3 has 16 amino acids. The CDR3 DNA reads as TGTGCCAGCAGTCAATGGGTAGCGGGCAGGTACAATGAGCAGTTCTTC. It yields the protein CASSQWVAGRYNEQFF.

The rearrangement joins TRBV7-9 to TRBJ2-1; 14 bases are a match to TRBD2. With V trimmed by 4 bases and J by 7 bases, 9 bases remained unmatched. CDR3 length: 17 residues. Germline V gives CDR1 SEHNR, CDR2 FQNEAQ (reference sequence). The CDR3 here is CASSSGGLAGVWNEQFF. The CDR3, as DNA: TGTGCCAGCAGCTCCGGGGGACTAGCGGGAGTCTGGAATGAGCAGTTCTTC.

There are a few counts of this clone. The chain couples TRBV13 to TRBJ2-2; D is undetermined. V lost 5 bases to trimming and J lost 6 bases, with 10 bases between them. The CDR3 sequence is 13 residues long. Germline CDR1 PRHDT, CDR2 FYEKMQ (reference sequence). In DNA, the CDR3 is TGTGCCAGCAGCCCCCGGGCCTCCGGGGAGCTGTTTTTT. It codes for CASSPRASGELFF.

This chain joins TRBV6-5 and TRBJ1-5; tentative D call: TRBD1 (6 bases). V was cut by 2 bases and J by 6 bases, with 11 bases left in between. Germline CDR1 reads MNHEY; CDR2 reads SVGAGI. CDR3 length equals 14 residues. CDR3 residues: CASSYSTGFQPQHF. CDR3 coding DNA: TGTGCCAGCAGTTACAGTACAGGGTTTCAGCCCCAGCATTTT.

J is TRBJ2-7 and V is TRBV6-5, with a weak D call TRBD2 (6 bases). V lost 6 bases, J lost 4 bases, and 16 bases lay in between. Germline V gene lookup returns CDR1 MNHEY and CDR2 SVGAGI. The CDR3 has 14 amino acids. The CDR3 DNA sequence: TGTGCCAGCAGGCGGGGACGAGATGGATACGAGCAGTACTTC. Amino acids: CASRRGRDGYEQYF.

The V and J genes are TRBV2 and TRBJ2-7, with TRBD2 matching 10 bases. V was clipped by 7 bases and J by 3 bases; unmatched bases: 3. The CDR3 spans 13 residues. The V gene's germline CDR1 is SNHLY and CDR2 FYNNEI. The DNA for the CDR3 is TGTGCCAGCAAGACTAGCGGGTACTACGAGCAGTACTTC. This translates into CASKTSGYYEQYF.

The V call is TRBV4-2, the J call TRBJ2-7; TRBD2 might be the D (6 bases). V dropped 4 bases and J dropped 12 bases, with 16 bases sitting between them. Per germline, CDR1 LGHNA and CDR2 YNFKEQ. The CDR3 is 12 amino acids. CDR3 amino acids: CASSPKAGSLYF. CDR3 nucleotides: TGTGCCAGCAGCCCAAAAGCCGGGAGTTTGTACTTC.

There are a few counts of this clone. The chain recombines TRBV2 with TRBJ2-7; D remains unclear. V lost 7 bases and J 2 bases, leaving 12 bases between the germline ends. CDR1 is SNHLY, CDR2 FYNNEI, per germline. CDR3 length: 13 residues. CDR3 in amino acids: CASKRAAPYEQYF. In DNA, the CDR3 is TGTGCCAGCAAACGGGCGGCCCCCTACGAGCAGTACTTC. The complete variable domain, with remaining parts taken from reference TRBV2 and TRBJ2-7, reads EPEVTQTPSHQVTQMGQEVILRCVPISNHLYFYWYRQILGQKVEFLVSFYNNEISEKSEIFDDQFSVERPDGSNFTLKIRSTKLEDSAMYFCASKRAAPYEQYFGPGTRLTVT.

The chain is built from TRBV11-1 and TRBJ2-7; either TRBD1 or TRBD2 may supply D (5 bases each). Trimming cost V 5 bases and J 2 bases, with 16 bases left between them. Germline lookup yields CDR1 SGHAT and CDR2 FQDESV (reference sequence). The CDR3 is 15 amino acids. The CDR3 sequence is CASSPLGEYTYEQYF. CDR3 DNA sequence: TGTGCCAGCAGCCCACTGGGGGAGTATACCTACGAGCAGTACTTC. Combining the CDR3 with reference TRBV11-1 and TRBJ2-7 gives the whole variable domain EAEVAQSPRYKITEKSQAVAFWCDPISGHATLYWYRQILGQGPELLVQFQDESVVDDSQLPKDRFSAERLKGVDSTLKIQPAELGDSAMYLCASSPLGEYTYEQYFGPGTRLTVT.

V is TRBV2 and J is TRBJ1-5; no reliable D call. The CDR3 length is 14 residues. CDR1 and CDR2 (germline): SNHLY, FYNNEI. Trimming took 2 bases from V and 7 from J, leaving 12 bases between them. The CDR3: CASSETTGKQPQHF. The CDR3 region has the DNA TGTGCCAGCAGTGAAACGACGGGAAAACAGCCCCAGCATTTT.

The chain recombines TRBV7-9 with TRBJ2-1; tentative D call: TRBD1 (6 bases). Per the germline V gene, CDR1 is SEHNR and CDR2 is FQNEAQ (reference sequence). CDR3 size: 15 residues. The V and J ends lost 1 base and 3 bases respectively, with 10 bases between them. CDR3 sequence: CASSLEQGFYNEQFF. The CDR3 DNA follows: TGTGCCAGCAGCTTAGAGCAGGGGTTCTACAATGAGCAGTTCTTC.

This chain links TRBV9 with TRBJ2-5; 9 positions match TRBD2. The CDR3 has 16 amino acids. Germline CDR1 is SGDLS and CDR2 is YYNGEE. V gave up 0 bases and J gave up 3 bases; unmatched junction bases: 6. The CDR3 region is CASSVAGGGAEETQYF. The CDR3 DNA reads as TGTGCCAGCAGCGTAGCCGGCGGGGGGGCCGAAGAGACCCAGTACTTC.

DNA for the CDR3: TGTGCCAGCAGCTCATACGTGGGAACATTATCCGAGCAGTACTTC. This gives the protein CASSSYVGTLSEQYF. The chain combines TRBV5-6 with TRBJ2-7; the D is unclear. Trimming took 3 bases from V and 6 from J, leaving 19 bases between them. The CDR3 has 15 residues. Germline CDR1 and CDR2: SGHDT and YYEEEE.

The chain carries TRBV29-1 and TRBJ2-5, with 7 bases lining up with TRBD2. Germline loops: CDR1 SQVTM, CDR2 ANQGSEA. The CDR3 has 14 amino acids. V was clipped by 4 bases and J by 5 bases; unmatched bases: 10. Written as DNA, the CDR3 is TGCAGCGTTGTGTGGTGGGCTAGCGGTGAGACCCAGTACTTC. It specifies CSVVWWASGETQYF.

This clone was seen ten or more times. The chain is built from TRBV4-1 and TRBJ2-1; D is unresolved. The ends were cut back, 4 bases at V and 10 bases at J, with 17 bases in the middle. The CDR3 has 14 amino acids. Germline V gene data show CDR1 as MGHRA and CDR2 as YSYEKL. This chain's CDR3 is CASSLRNSVREQFF. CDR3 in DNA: TGCGCCAGCAGCCTTAGAAATAGTGTTCGGGAGCAGTTCTTC.

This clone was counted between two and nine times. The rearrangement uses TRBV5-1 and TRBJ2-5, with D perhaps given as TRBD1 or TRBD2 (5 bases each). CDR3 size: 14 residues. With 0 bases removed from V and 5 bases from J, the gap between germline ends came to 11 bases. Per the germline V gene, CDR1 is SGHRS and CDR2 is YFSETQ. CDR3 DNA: TGCGCCAGCAGCTTGGCCGGGGCCTTGGAGACCCAGTACTTC. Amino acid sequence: CASSLAGALETQYF. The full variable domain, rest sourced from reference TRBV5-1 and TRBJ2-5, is KAGVTQTPRYLIKTRGQQVTLSCSPISGHRSVSWYQQTPGQGLQFLFEYFSETQRNKGNFPGRFSGRQFSNSRSEMNVSTLELGDSALYLCASSLAGALETQYFGPGTRLLVL.

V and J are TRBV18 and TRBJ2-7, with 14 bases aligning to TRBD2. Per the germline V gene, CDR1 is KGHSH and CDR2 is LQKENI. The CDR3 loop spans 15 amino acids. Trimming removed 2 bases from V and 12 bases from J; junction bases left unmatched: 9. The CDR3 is CASSPTSGTSGSAYF. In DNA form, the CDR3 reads TGTGCCAGCTCACCAACCTCCGGGACTAGCGGGAGTGCGTACTTC.

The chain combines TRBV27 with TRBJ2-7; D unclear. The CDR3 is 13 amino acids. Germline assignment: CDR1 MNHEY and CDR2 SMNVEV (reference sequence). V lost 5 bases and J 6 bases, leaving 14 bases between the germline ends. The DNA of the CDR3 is TGTGCCAGCAGTAGTGACCAGGTCGCCGAGCAGTACTTC. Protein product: CASSSDQVAEQYF.

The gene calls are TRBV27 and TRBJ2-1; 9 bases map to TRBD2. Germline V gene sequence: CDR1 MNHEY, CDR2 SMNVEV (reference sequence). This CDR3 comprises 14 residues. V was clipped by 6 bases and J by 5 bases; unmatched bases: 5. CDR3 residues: CASRLGLADNEQFF. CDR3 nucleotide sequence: TGTGCCAGCAGATTGGGACTAGCTGACAATGAGCAGTTCTTC.

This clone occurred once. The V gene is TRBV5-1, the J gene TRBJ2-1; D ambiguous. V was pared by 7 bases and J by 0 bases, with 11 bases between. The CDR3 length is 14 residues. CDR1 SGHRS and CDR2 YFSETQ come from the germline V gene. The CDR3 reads CASQRDSSYNEQFF. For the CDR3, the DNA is TGCGCCAGCCAGCGCGACTCCTCCTACAATGAGCAGTTCTTC. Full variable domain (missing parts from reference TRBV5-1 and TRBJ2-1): KAGVTQTPRYLIKTRGQQVTLSCSPISGHRSVSWYQQTPGQGLQFLFEYFSETQRNKGNFPGRFSGRQFSNSRSEMNVSTLELGDSALYLCASQRDSSYNEQFFGPGTRLTVL.

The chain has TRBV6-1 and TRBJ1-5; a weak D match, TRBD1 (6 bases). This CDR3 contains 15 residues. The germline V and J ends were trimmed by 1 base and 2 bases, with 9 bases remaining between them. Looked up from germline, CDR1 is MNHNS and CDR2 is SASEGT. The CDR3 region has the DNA TGTGCCAGCAGTGAAGGTGCAGGGGGCAATCAGCCCCAGCATTTT. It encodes CASSEGAGGNQPQHF.

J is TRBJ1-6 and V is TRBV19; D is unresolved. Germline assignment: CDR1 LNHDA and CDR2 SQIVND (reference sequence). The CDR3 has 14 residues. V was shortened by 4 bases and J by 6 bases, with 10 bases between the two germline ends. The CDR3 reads CASSTTVVNSPLHF. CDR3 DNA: TGTGCCAGTAGTACGACCGTGGTTAATTCACCCCTCCACTTT.

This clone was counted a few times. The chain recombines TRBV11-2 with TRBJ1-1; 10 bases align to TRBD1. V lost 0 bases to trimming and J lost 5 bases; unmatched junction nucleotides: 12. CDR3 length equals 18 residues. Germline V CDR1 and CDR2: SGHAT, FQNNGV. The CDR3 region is CASSLEPTGGNIGTEAFF. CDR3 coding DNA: TGTGCCAGCAGCTTAGAGCCGACAGGGGGCAACATTGGGACTGAAGCTTTCTTT.